The source of this T cell receptor beta chain is a study of PD-1 blockade in classical Hodgkin lymphoma. Assay: immunoSEQ multiplex PCR; the TCRdb copy retains only in-frame clones and omits some. This table has approximately 9,000 clones, around nine tenths appearing once. The study's findings and limits: By C4D1 there was a significant rise in CD4+ TCR diversity but not in CD8+ TCR diversity. Newly diagnosed patients were reported to start with lower TCR diversity than healthy donors. Although disease activity or prior therapy may be involved, causes of the repertoire differences remain undefined.

A remark on this clone: What it recognizes is unknown.

Stated time point: cycle 4 day 1 (C4D1), after less than 7 weeks of nivolumab. Every patient had relapsed following autologous stem cell transplantation, and cohorts differed in brentuximab vedotin exposure. This TCR derives from a human donor with classical Hodgkin lymphoma. The source was peripheral blood mononuclear cells (PBMCs), collected before the fourth cycle of nivolumab.

CDR3 residues: CASSLAFLAGTDTQYF. For the CDR3, the DNA is TGTGCCAGCAGCTTGGCGTTCCTAGCAGGCACAGATACGCAGTATTTT. This chain joins TRBV5-4 and TRBJ2-3; D possibly corresponds to TRBD2 (5 bases). The germline CDR1 and CDR2 sequences are SGHNT and YYREEE (reference sequence). Deletions cut 0 bases from V and 1 base from J, with 12 bases between. The CDR3 covers 16 residues.